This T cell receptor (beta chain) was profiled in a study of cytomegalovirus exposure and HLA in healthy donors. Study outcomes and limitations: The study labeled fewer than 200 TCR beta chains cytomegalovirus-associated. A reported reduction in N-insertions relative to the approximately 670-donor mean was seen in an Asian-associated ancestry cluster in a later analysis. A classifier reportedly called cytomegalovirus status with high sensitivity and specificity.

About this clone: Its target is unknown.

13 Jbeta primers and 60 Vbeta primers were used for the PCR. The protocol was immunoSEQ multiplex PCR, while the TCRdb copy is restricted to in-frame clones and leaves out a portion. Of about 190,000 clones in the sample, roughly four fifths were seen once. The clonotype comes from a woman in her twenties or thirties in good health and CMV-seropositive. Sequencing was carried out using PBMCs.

The CDR3 reads CASSLAGGNTEAFF. CDR3 nucleotide sequence: TGCGCCAGCAGCTTGGCCGGGGGAAACACTGAAGCTTTCTTT. This rearrangement joins TRBV5-1 to TRBJ1-1; D perhaps matches TRBD1 (5 bases). CDR1 SGHRS and CDR2 YFSETQ come from the germline V gene. The CDR3 extends over 14 amino acids. The ends were cut back, 0 bases at V and 2 bases at J, with 8 bases in the middle. The full variable domain, with the rest looked up from reference TRBV5-1 and TRBJ1-1, is KAGVTQTPRYLIKTRGQQVTLSCSPISGHRSVSWYQQTPGQGLQFLFEYFSETQRNKGNFPGRFSGRQFSNSRSEMNVSTLELGDSALYLCASSLAGGNTEAFFGQGTRLTVV.